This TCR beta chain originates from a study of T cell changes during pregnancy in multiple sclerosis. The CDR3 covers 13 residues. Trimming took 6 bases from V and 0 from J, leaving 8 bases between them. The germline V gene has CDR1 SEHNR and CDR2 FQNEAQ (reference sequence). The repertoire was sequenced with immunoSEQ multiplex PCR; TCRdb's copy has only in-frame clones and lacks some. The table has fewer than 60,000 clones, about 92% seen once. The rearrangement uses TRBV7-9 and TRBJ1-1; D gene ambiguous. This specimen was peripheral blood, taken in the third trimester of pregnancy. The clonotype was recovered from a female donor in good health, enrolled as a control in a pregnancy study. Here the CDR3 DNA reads TGTGCCAGCAGGGTGGCTTTGAACACTGAAGCTTTCTTT. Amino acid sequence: CASRVALNTEAFF.